This TCR beta chain emerged from a study of blood T cell repertoires in COVID-19 (dated by TCRdb to 2018 to 2021). With respect to the entire study: Samples covering the acute and convalescent phases of COVID-19 were provided by collaborators in the United States, Italy and Spain. The samples were drawn from two sources: the first 160 participants of the ongoing ImmuneRACE study, and 1,000 to 1,500 subjects contributed by 6 global collaborators. Where available, HLA class I and class II types were taken from metadata supplied by the sample provider and were not determined by assay-based typing. The repertoires were released in a freely available public database meant as a resource for research on the immune response to SARS-CoV-2. The prospective study material was composed of cDNA or gDNA derived from T cells, B-cell-depleted T cells, or PBMCs. A de-identified subject ID, COVID-19 status, age in years and sex were almost always included in the sample metadata. Deeply sampled blood TCRbeta repertoires from subjects exposed to, actively infected with, or recovered from COVID-19 were included in the dataset. The full study reports these points: Clinical and demographic metadata were provided uncurated, with the amount varying by source and participant.

Points on this clone: Its antigen target is currently unknown. No base quality information exists; no much larger clone differs at one position.

TCRbeta CDR3 regions were amplified from genomic DNA by means of the immunoSEQ Assay, a bias-controlled multiplex PCR. Regarding the original processing steps: The number of nucleated cells in each sample was estimated by amplification of reference gene primers within the assay. To quantify the absolute abundance of each unique TCRbeta CDR3 rearrangement, sequence reads were collapsed and filtered. Productive Simpson clonality was computed per sample as the square root of Simpson's diversity index over productive rearrangements. TCRdb provides this immuneACCESS table in a form limited to in-frame rearrangements. Some clones are lacking; in checked studies, under half of them reflect an unresolved V gene, and why the rest are absent is not known. V and J calls plus clone size are reproduced from that table; the DNA served to infer D and trimming. Here the sample has hundreds of thousands of clones; 89% occur a single time. The top ten clones comprise roughly 4% of the sample.

Enrolling through a virtual design, the prospective study's participants ranged in age from roughly 18 to 90 years and lived across some 22 United States geographic areas. In the prospective study, participants were assigned to cohorts based on the clinical history participants reported in a screening survey and a study questionnaire. Each participant in the prospective study had whole blood, serum and a nasopharyngeal or oropharyngeal swab collected by mobile phlebotomists. Prospective study participants could optionally give additional blood draws and questionnaires over a 2-month period. Before DNA extraction, blood samples from the prospective study were shipped at room temperature or frozen. The sequence came from a woman aged 25-40 years with acute COVID-19. Source material: PBMCs or T cells enriched from blood (not recorded which).

The CDR3 sequence is CASSRTGRTTRSEKLFF. DNA sequence: TGTGCCAGCAGCCGTACAGGCAGAACCACAAGGAGTGAAAAACTGTTTTTT. The chain is encoded by TRBV28 joined to TRBJ1-4, and the D gene may be TRBD1, 5 bases matching. Trimming at the junction amounts to 6 bases on V and 7 bases on J, and the germline ends lie 24 bases apart. The germline V gene gives CDR1 as MDHEN and CDR2 as SYDVKM. The CDR3, from cysteine to phenylalanine, totals 17 residues. The CDR3 DNA has 51 bases and is translated from base 1. The variable domain in full, with residues beyond the CDR3 obtained from the reference TRBV28 and TRBJ1-4 genes, is DVKVTQSSRYLVKRTGEKVFLECVQDMDHENMFWYRQDPGLGLRLIYFSYDVKMKEKGDIPEGYSVSREKKERFSLILESASTNQTSMYLCASSRTGRTTRSEKLFFGSGTQLSVL.